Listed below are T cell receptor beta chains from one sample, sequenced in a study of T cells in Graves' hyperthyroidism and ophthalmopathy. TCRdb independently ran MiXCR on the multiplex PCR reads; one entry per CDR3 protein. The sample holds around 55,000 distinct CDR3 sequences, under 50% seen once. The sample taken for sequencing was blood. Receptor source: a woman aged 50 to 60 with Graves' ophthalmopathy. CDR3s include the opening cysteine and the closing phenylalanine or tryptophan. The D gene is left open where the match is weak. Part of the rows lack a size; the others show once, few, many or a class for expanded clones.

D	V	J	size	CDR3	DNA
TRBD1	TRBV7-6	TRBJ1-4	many	CASSSGQGRQQQLFF	TGTGCCAGCAGCTCTGGACAGGGAAGGCAACAACAACTGTTTTTT
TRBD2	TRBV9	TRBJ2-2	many	CASSGGGAAGELFF	TGTGCCAGCAGCGGCGGGGGGGCCGCCGGGGAGCTGTTTTTT
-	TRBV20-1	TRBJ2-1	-	CSAYRQAGQFF	TGCAGTGCTTATAGACAGGCTGGGCAGTTCTTC
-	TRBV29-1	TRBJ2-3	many	CGEARGLTGTQYF	TGCGGCGAGGCCCGCGGTTTGACAGGTACGCAGTATTTT
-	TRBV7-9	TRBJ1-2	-	CASSLGVATGYTF	TGTGCCAGCAGCTTAGGAGTCGCTACAGGGTACACCTTC
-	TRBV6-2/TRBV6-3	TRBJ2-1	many	CASRGTSHNEQFF	TGTGCCAGTCGGGGGACGTCTCACAATGAGCAGTTCTTC
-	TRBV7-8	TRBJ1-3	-	CANSLSAGGFSGNTIYF	TGTGCCAACAGCTTATCGGCGGGGGGCTTCTCTGGAAACACCATATATTTT
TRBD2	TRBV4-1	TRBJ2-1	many	CASSRSPGTSVNNEQFF	TGCGCCAGCAGCCGATCTCCCGGGACTAGCGTTAACAATGAGCAGTTCTTC
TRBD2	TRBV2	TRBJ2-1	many	CASSGSGGDYNEQFF	TGTGCCAGCAGTGGGAGCGGGGGGGACTACAATGAGCAGTTCTTC
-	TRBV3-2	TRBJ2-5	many	CASRVQGLETQYF	TGTGCCAGCAGGGTACAGGGGTTGGAGACCCAGTACTTC
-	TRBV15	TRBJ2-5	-	CATSERTGGAVETQYF	TGTGCCACCAGCGAGAGGACTGGGGGGGCCGTTGAGACCCAGTACTTC
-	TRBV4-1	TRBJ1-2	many	CASSQMGGRYGYTF	TGCGCCAGCAGCCAAATGGGGGGCAGGTATGGCTACACCTTC
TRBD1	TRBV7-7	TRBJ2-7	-	CASSPGQGLSDEQYF	TGTGCCAGCTCACCAGGACAGGGACTTTCTGACGAGCAGTACTTC
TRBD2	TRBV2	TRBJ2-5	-	CASSEIGGGYNGQLF	TGTGCCAGCAGTGAGATTGGCGGGGGTTACAATGGGCAGCTCTTC
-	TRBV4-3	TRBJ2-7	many	CASSQDAVGRGSGEQYF	TGCGCCAGCAGCCAAGATGCGGTGGGCAGGGGCTCTGGCGAGCAGTACTTC
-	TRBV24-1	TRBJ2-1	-	CATSAKLGLGGNEQFF	TGTGCCACCAGCGCTAAGCTGGGACTTGGCGGTAATGAGCAGTTCTTC
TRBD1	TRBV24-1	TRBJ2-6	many	CATSDGQGYSGANVLTF	TGTGCCACCAGTGATGGACAGGGGTACTCTGGGGCCAACGTCCTGACTTTC
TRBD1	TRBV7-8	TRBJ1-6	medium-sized	CASRPDRDSNSPLHF	TGTGCCAGCAGGCCAGATCGGGACAGTAATTCACCCCTCCACTTT
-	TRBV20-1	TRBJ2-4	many	CSASTGDIQYF	TGCAGTGCTAGTACGGGAGACATTCAGTACTTC
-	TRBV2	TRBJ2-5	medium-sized	CASGQGQRETQYF	TGTGCCAGCGGCCAGGGGCAGAGGGAGACCCAGTACTTC
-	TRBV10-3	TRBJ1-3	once	CAISEGAGPISGNTIYF	TGTGCCATCAGTGAAGGGGCAGGACCTATCTCTGGAAACACCATATATTTT
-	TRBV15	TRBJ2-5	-	CATSRLSGIETQYF	TGTGCCACCAGCAGACTCAGCGGAATTGAGACCCAGTACTTC
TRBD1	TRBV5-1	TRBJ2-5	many	CASGQQGIETQYF	TGCGCCAGCGGCCAACAGGGGATAGAGACCCAGTACTTC
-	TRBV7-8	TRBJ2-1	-	CASSLDEGFDEQFF	TGTGCCAGCAGCTTAGATGAGGGGTTCGATGAGCAGTTCTTC
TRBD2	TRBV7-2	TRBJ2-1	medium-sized	CASSLTSGVMYEQFF	TGTGCCAGCAGCTTAACTAGCGGGGTGATGTATGAGCAGTTCTTC
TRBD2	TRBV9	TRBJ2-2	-	CASSVRLAGFGGELFF	TGTGCCAGCAGCGTAAGACTAGCGGGTTTTGGCGGGGAGCTGTTTTTT
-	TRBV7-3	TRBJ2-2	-	CASSLIRGNTGELFF	TGTGCCAGCAGCTTAATCAGGGGAAACACCGGGGAGCTGTTTTTT
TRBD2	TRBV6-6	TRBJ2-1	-	CVSREGGSRFDEQFF	TGTGTCAGCAGGGAAGGCGGGAGCAGGTTCGATGAGCAGTTCTTC
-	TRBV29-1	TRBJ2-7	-	CSVVEQIEQYF	TGCAGCGTTGTTGAACAGATCGAGCAGTACTTC
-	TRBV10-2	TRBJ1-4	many	CASSESWGFGEKLFF	TGCGCCAGCAGTGAGTCGTGGGGGTTTGGGGAAAAACTGTTTTTT
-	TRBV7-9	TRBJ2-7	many	CASSLSTSPASSYEQYF	TGTGCCAGCAGCTTAAGCACTTCCCCCGCGAGCTCCTACGAGCAGTACTTC
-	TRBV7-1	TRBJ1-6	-	CASSSPGQYNSPLHF	TGTGCCAGCAGCTCCCCGGGACAATATAATTCACCCCTCCACTTT
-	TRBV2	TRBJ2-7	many	CASSGQFGSYEQYF	TGTGCCAGCAGTGGGCAGTTTGGTTCCTACGAGCAGTACTTC
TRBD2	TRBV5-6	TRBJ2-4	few	CASSLRGQREAKNIQYF	TGTGCCAGCAGCTTGCGGGGCCAGCGGGAGGCCAAAAACATTCAGTACTTC
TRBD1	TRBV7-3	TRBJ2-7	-	CASSGQAYEQYF	TGTGCCAGCAGCGGACAGGCCTACGAGCAGTACTTC